What follows describes a single TCR beta chain. Its binding antigen is unknown. It has no much larger one-base neighbor in the sample; base qualities were not kept. TCRbeta CDR3 regions were amplified from genomic DNA using the immunoSEQ Assay, a bias-controlled multiplex PCR. The source study handled its data this way. The number of nucleated cells in each sample was estimated from the amplification of reference gene primers within the assay. To quantify the absolute abundance of each unique TCRbeta CDR3 rearrangement, sequence reads were collapsed and filtered. For each sample, productive Simpson clonality was calculated as the square root of Simpson's diversity index across productive rearrangements. The source is immuneACCESS, and TCRdb retained only in-frame sequences with V and J called. Part of the clones is not carried over; for the studies checked, unresolved V genes explain less than half of this, and the remainder is unexplained. V and J calls plus clone size are reproduced from that table; the DNA served to infer D and trimming. Recorded for this sample are just under 60,000 clones; 85% to 90% of them occurred a single time. The ten most abundant clones make up around 7.4% of the sample.

Each collaborating institution followed its own protocols to collect whole blood in K2EDTA tubes. Collaborator samples were shipped for TCRbeta analysis as frozen whole blood, isolated PBMCs, or DNA extracted from either sample type. The data were obtained in a study of blood T cell repertoires in COVID-19 (dated by TCRdb to 2018 to 2021). General notes on the study: Collaborator samples came from the United States, Italy and Spain and covered acute and convalescent phases of COVID-19. The prospective study material was composed of cDNA or gDNA derived from T cells, B-cell-depleted T cells, or PBMCs. Subjects who had been exposed to COVID-19, were actively infected with it, or had recovered from it provided the deeply sampled blood TCRbeta repertoires that made up the dataset. The repertoires were released in a freely available public database meant as a resource for research on the immune response to SARS-CoV-2. The samples were drawn from the first 160 participants of the ongoing ImmuneRACE study and from 950 to 1,500 subjects provided by 6 global collaborators. A de-identified subject ID, COVID-19 status, age in years and sex were almost always included in the sample metadata. Where HLA class I and class II types were available, the types were taken from metadata supplied by the sample provider, not from assay-based typing.

General findings and caveats noted by the study authors: The quantity of clinical and demographic metadata differed by source and by participant and was supplied without curation.

The receptor's source is a human donor with active COVID-19. The donor label of this sample is uncertain. Input material: peripheral blood.

The bases are TGCAGCGTTGAAGACGACAGGGGCTACGAGCAGTACTTC. Its translation is CSVEDDRGYEQYF. This receptor chain uses TRBV29-1 and TRBJ2-7; TRBD1 aligns with 8 central bases. Via the germline V gene, CDR1 is SQVTM and CDR2 ANQGSEA. Germline trimming: 0 bases from V, 3 bases from J; junction bases outside gene matches: 1. The CDR3 runs 13 residues from the cysteine to the phenylalanine. Only the CDR3 portion is preserved as DNA: 39 bases, with reading frame beginning at the first base.